A single TCR beta chain is shown here with its context. This clone has more than one count but fewer than ten. The target of this receptor is not known. Per-base qualities were not stored, and no clone one base away is much larger. This record comes from a study of a mutant IDH1 vaccine in newly diagnosed glioma (dated by TCRdb to the early 2020s). In the study overall: The approximately 30 treated patients were roughly 62% male and roughly 40% female, with a mean age of around 40 years. Longitudinal TCRB deep sequencing was done for 25 to 30 treated patients, wherever samples were available for exploratory analyses. Prior to enrollment, patients had been given standard therapy consisting of radiotherapy alone, temozolomide alone, or radiochemotherapy with temozolomide, with the combination given to most patients. Peripheral blood samples were drawn at six visits, namely V03 (baseline), V05, V07, V10, V12 and V13. Study-level results and caveats: No apparent relationship was observed between pseudoprogression and alterations in the top peripheral T cell clonotypes detected by TCRB sequencing. Availability determined which PBMC samples were chosen for TCRB deep sequencing. Immune responses induced by the vaccine were seen in about 93% of patients across multiple MHC alleles. The authors noted that analyses of patient blood samples could not be reproduced because of sample limitations.

Read against the paper, the sample's time point label means: baseline, week 1 (first vaccination visit). The sample's treatment or condition label, in plain terms: pre-vaccination baseline after standard-of-care therapy. Donors had newly diagnosed WHO grade 3 or 4 IDH1-mutant astrocytomas with loss of nuclear ATRX. The samples were drawn from NOA16, a multicentre, single-arm, open-label phase I trial in Germany that tested a mutant IDH1 peptide vaccine in humans for the first time. Visit V03 blood draws served as the baseline sample for immunogenicity testing. Genomic DNA for TCRB sequencing was extracted from EDTA blood using the DNeasy Blood and Tissue Kit. The junction shows trimming of 6 bases on V and 0 bases on J, plus 17 bases between the germline ends. The germline V gene provides CDR1 KGHSH and CDR2 LQKENI. The cysteine opens and the phenylalanine closes a CDR3 of 16 amino acids. CDR3 DNA is the only sequence kept; it has 48 bases, read in frame from the first base.

Library prep was done by the immunoSEQ multiplex PCR assay. Following the manufacturer's protocol, the hsTCRB Kit was used to amplify rearranged TCR beta chain sequences. An Illumina MiSeq was used to sequence the TCRB libraries. Turning to the authors' computational methods: Demultiplexing, trimming and gene mapping were performed with the kit vendor's proprietary platform. This immuneACCESS table, as held by TCRdb, lists in-frame sequences with V and J called but not all clones. Of the missing ones, under half trace to an unresolved V gene in checked studies; the others have no known cause. The V and J calls and the clone size are those of that table, but D and trimming were determined from the DNA. Recorded for this sample are tens of thousands of clones; approximately 93% of them occurred a single time. About 10% of the sample comes from the top ten.

Sequencing used PBMCs, obtained from a glioma patient treated with radiotherapy, temozolomide or both. The receptor comes from a man aged 25-45 years with glioma. The chain employs TRBV18 and TRBJ2-5; TRBD1 is a possible D gene, resting on 6 matching bases. The CDR3: CASSPQGGTNQETQYF. The DNA sequence reads TGTGCCAGCTCGCCTCAAGGTGGGACAAACCAAGAGACCCAGTACTTC. The full variable domain, with segments outside the CDR3 supplied by the reference TRBV18 and TRBJ2-5 proteins, appears as NAGVMQNPRHLVRRRGQEARLRCSPMKGHSHVYWYRQLPEEGLKFMVYLQKENIIDESGMPKERFSAEFPKEGPSILRIQQVVRGDSAAYFCASSPQGGTNQETQYFGPGTRLLVL.